Below, one T cell receptor beta chain is given with its context. The antigen is unknown. The same CDR3 arises from other DNA sequences in this sample as well. These data originate in a study of cytomegalovirus exposure and HLA in healthy donors. The study ran its PCR with 60 Vbeta and 13 Jbeta primers. Sequenced by immunoSEQ multiplex PCR; TCRdb stores in-frame clones only, minus some. In the table there are some 20,000 clones, less than 85% of which are singletons. Study-level results: Listed as cytomegalovirus-associated were about 160 TCR beta chains. In a later analysis, parvovirus B19, influenza, CMV and Epstein-Barr virus appeared linked to several top co-occurrence clusters. An observed cluster of highly shared sequence variants was recorded as a likely sequencing artifact. It was taken for granted in presence/absence analyses that sequencing depth across donors was roughly uniform.

Germline CDR1 SEHNR, CDR2 FQNEAQ (reference sequence). The CDR3 length is 12 residues. V was cut by 5 bases and J by 4 bases, with 8 bases left in between. The rearrangement links TRBV7-9 to TRBJ1-2, with D maybe TRBD1 (6 bases). This TCR was recovered from a human donor in good health. Sequences were obtained from PBMCs. The CDR3 here is CASSPDSYGYTF. The DNA for the CDR3 is TGTGCCAGCAGCCCGGACAGCTATGGCTACACCTTC.